These 2 T cell receptor beta chains originate from one sample sequenced in a study of blood T cell repertoires in COVID-19. The data were produced by immunoSEQ multiplex PCR, yet TCRdb's version contains in-frame clones alone and is incomplete. The sample lists about 98,000 clones; around 73% were seen once. The material sequenced was peripheral blood. These receptors all come from a man aged 60 to 69 with active or convalescent COVID-19.

This clone was detected once. The V call is TRBV9, the J call TRBJ2-2; TRBD2 matches 8 bases. V lost 0 bases and J lost 4; bases outside the gene matches: 5. The germline CDR1 and CDR2 sequences are SGDLS and YYNGEE. The CDR3 is 16 amino acids. The CDR3 DNA reads TGTGCCAGCAGCGTAGCTACGGGGGGGCGCACCGGGGAGCTGTTTTTT. It specifies CASSVATGGRTGELFF.

This clone was found a few times. The V gene is TRBV5-5, the J gene TRBJ1-4; 7 nucleotides align to TRBD1. Germline CDR1 reads SGHKS; CDR2 reads YYEKEE (reference sequence). The CDR3 is 17 amino acids. After removal of 3 bases from V and 5 bases from J, the junction contained 13 bases not matched to a gene. The CDR3 here is CASSSELRQGGNEKLFF. The CDR3 DNA is TGTGCCAGCAGCTCCGAGCTTCGACAGGGAGGAAATGAAAAACTGTTTTTT. The whole variable domain, remainder taken from reference TRBV5-5 and TRBJ1-4, is DAGVTQSPTHLIKTRGQQVTLRCSPISGHKSVSWYQQVLGQGPQFIFQYYEKEERGRGNFPDRFSARQFPNYSSELNVNALLLGDSALYLCASSSELRQGGNEKLFFGSGTQLSVL.